The clone carrying this TCR beta chain was counted between two and nine times. The antigen is undetermined. The data originate from a study of beta chain features in type 1 diabetes. Broader study findings: An over-representation of cells with high TCR expression could result from cDNA sequencing. Type 1 diabetes patients showed a moderate but significant shortening of TCRB CDR3s in all four CD4+ subsets.

Each donor gave one heparinised blood draw averaging around 120 mL. Staining for CD45RO/CCR7/CD25/CD127/CD95/CD27 allowed sorting of CD4+ naive, central memory, regulatory and stem cell-like memory cells. Each of the sorted populations had a purity greater than 95%. Reverse transcription of all isolated RNA meant that expressed TCRB transcripts were sequenced. The protocol was immunoSEQ multiplex PCR, while the TCRdb copy is restricted to in-frame clones and leaves out a portion. Here the sample spans 150,000 or so clones, 6.5% to 10% being singletons. The specimen sequenced was central memory CD4+ T cells from blood. The sequence was collected from a woman under 30 with type 1 diabetes.

The CDR3 bases are TGTGCCAGCAGCTTGGGACAGGGCCGCCCCCATGATGGGTACTTC. It codes for CASSLGQGRPHDGYF. The V call is TRBV5-4, the J call TRBJ2-5, with 7 bases aligning to TRBD1. The J segment lost 13 bases and the V segment lost 0 bases, leaving 15 bases of the junction unmatched. Germline-derived CDR1 and CDR2 are SGHNT and YYREEE (reference sequence). This CDR3 has 15 amino acids.